These T cell receptor delta chains were read from a single sample in a study of Vδ1+ human thymocytes. TCRdb redid the clone calls on the multiplex PCR reads with CATT. Counted here are about 75,000 delta-chain clones, around 30% occurring once; the ten biggest clones make up roughly 0.26%. Input material: Vdelta1+ gamma-delta thymocytes from the thymus. Receptors originate from a boy less than two years old who had congenital heart surgery. The CDR3 runs from the conserved cysteine through the conserved F or W. The D gene is left open where the match is weak. Clone size is shown for a subset of rows, as once, few, many or a class of expanded clone.

few,TRDD3,TRDJ1,TRDV1,TGTGCTCTTGGGCCTTACCAGGGCTGGGGGATACTCACCGATAAACTCATCTTT,CALGPYQGWGILTDKLIF
NA,NA,TRDJ1,TRDV2,TGTGCCTGTGACACTACCCTACCCGACTCCGATAAACTCATCTTT,CACDTTLPDSDKLIF
NA,TRDD3,TRDJ1,TRDV1,TGTGCTCTTGGGGCGCCCAAACTGGGGGGCACCGATAAACTCATCTTT,CALGAPKLGGTDKLIF
NA,NA,TRDJ1,TRDV1,TGTGCTCTGATGGTTCCTACCCACTGGGGGTATGGGGACACCGATAAACTCATCTTT,CALMVPTHWGYGDTDKLIF
NA,NA,TRDJ1,TRDV1,TGTGCTCTTGGGAAAAATCGGCGAGACCCCGGGGGGTACACCGATAAACTCATCTTT,CALGKNRRDPGGYTDKLIF
NA,TRDD3,TRDJ1,TRDV1,TGTGCTCTTGGGCGACCCCGTACTGGGGGGCTCCGGGCTTACACCGATAAACTCATCTTT,CALGRPRTGGLRAYTDKLIF
NA,TRDD3,TRDJ1,TRDV2,TGTGCCTGCCAACCTCTCTACTGGGGGATACTCAACGATAAACTCATCTTT,CACQPLYWGILNDKLIF
NA,NA,TRDJ1,TRDV1,TGTGCTCTTGGGGAACCCGGGACAGGCCTTCCGTCAGGGGGAGTCCTTAAACTCATCTTT,CALGEPGTGLPSGGVLKLIF
NA,TRDD3,TRDJ1,TRDV1,TGTGCTCTTGGGAAACTACGGTGGGGGATCTCTACCGATAAACTCATCTTT,CALGKLRWGISTDKLIF
NA,TRDD3,TRDJ1,TRDV1,TGTGCTCTTGGGGAATTTTTTCTTGGGGCTGGGGGGGATTACACCGATAAACTCATCTTT,CALGEFFLGAGGDYTDKLIF
NA,NA,TRDJ1,TRDV1,TGTGCTCTTGGGATCTCGGCTGGGGTTGGCCCCCACACCGATAACCTCATCTTT,CALGISAGVGPHTDNLIF
NA,NA,TRDJ1,TRDV1,TGTGCTCTTGGGGACCCCCCGGGTTGGACCGATAAACTCATCTTT,CALGDPPGWTDKLIF
NA,NA,TRDJ1,TRDV1,TGTGCTCTTGGGGAACCCCCCCCCTCCTTATCCTACGACATTGGTATGGCACGCCTGTACACCGATAAACTCATCTTT,CALGEPPPSLSYDIGMARLYTDKLIF
few,TRDD3,TRDJ1,TRDV1,TGTGCTCTTGGGGAAGTAAGGGACTGGGGGCCATTTGACACCGATAAACTCATCTTT,CALGEVRDWGPFDTDKLIF
NA,TRDD3,TRDJ1,TRDV1,TGTGCTCTTGGGGCTTCCTACGTGGGGGATACTGTCCCCACCGATAAACTCATCTTT,CALGASYVGDTVPTDKLIF
NA,TRDD3,TRDJ1,TRDV1,TGTGCTCTTGGGTCGTCCCCCTATCAGGCAAAAAAGGGACCCAAGTGGGGGATACACGTAAACACCGATAAACTCATCTTT,CALGSSPYQAKKGPKWGIHVNTDKLIF
NA,TRDD3,TRDJ1,TRDV1,TGTGCTCTGGGGGGCCACTGGGGGTTTGCCTACACGGATAAACTCATCTTT,CALGGHWGFAYTDKLIF
NA,TRDD3,TRDJ1,TRDV1,TGTGCTCTTGGGGAACTAGGTTCGTGGGGGAGGTACACCGATAAACTCATCTTT,CALGELGSWGRYTDKLIF
NA,TRDD3,TRDJ1,TRDV1,TGTGCTCTTGGGGAACTAGTCAGCCGACTGGGGGACCACCTGTACACCGATAAACTCATCTTT,CALGELVSRLGDHLYTDKLIF
NA,TRDD3,TRDJ1,TRDV1,TGTGCTCTTGGGCCTACCCGCAGTTCTGGGGGATCGACCGATAAACTCATCTTT,CALGPTRSSGGSTDKLIF
few,NA,TRDJ1,TRDV1,TGTGCTCTTGGGGAACTAGCCTGTGTGTGGACGGAACCCCGCGGGGGAATTGGTATGGGGACCGATAAACTCATCTTT,CALGELACVWTEPRGGIGMGTDKLIF
few,TRDD3,TRDJ1,TRDV1,TGTGCTCTTGGGGAACTCGTCCTACTGGGGGACCCATACTCGGACACCGATAAACTCATCTTT,CALGELVLLGDPYSDTDKLIF
medium-sized,TRDD3,TRDJ2,TRDV2,TGTGCCTGTGACCCTTCCAGATCCTACGTTTGGGATACGGCTTTGCCAGCACAACTCTTCTTT,CACDPSRSYVWDTALPAQLFF
NA,TRDD3,TRDJ1,TRDV1,TGTGCTCTTGGGGAACTCCCCACCTGGGGGAAGAGGGCGACCGATAAACTCATCTTT,CALGELPTWGKRATDKLIF
few,TRDD3,TRDJ1,TRDV1,TGTGCTCTTGGGAACAGGTTCTGCGTCCTGGGGGATGAGTACACCGATAAACTCATCTTT,CALGNRFCVLGDEYTDKLIF
NA,TRDD3,TRDJ1,TRDV1,TGTGCTCTTGGGACCCTCCCCCCCCGGGGCCCACCTGTACTGGGGGATATAAGGACCGATAAACTCATCTTT,CALGTLPPRGPPVLGDIRTDKLIF
NA,TRDD3,TRDJ1,TRDV1,TGTGCTCTTGGGAGGGAGCCTTCTCGATTTCCGTACTGGGGGGCCCACACCGATAAACTCATCTTT,CALGREPSRFPYWGAHTDKLIF
NA,TRDD3,TRDJ1,TRDV1,TGTGCTCTTGGGGGCAGGGTGAACGGACTGGGGGATACACCCTTGTACACCGATAAACTCATCTTT,CALGGRVNGLGDTPLYTDKLIF
NA,NA,TRDJ1,TRDV1,TGTGCTCTTGGGGAACGCCCCTACTCCGAGGGCACCGATAAACTCATCTTT,CALGERPYSEGTDKLIF
NA,TRDD3,TRDJ1,TRDV1,TGTGCTCTTGGGCGGGTGGAATCGCCACTGGGGGATACCTCGAGTTTGAATAAACTCATCTTT,CALGRVESPLGDTSSLNKLIF
once,TRDD3,TRDJ1,TRDV1,TGTGCTCTTGGGGAAGTCCCTCCGGTCTGGGGGATACTAAACACCGATAAACTCATCTTT,CALGEVPPVWGILNTDKLIF
NA,NA,TRDJ1,TRDV1,TGTGCTCTTGGGACCCACCTCTACCAGCGCACCTACACCGATAAACTCATCTTT,CALGTHLYQRTYTDKLIF
few,TRDD3,TRDJ1,TRDV1,TGTGCTCTTGGGGAAGTCGTTACTGGGGATCCCATCGAGACCGATAAACTCATCTTT,CALGEVVTGDPIETDKLIF
few,TRDD3,TRDJ1,TRDV1,TGTGCTCTTGGGGAACCCCTTGTACTGGGGGATAAGGGTTATCAACTCATCTTT,CALGEPLVLGDKGYQLIF
NA,TRDD3,TRDJ1,TRDV1,TGTGCTCTTGGGGAACTACCCGACTTCCTACTGGGGGATACTGTGTACACCGATAAACTCATCTTT,CALGELPDFLLGDTVYTDKLIF
NA,TRDD3,TRDJ1,TRDV1,TGTGCTCTTGGGGAACTTCTTCTCGGGGCTGGGGGATATCAACGCGATAAACTCATCTTT,CALGELLLGAGGYQRDKLIF
NA,TRDD3,TRDJ1,TRDV1,TGTGCTCTTGGGGAAACGGCTACGTCCGGGGTGGGGGATACGCCCCCTTACACCGATAAACTCATCTTT,CALGETATSGVGDTPPYTDKLIF
once,TRDD3,TRDJ1,TRDV1,TGTGCTCTTGGGGAACTAGTCCTCCTGGGGGACCCCAAGTACACCGATAAACTCATCTTT,CALGELVLLGDPKYTDKLIF
few,TRDD3,TRDJ1,TRDV1,TGTGCTCTTGGGGAACACCTGGGGGATACCCACACCGATAAACTCATCTTT,CALGEHLGDTHTDKLIF
NA,NA,TRDJ1,TRDV1,TGTGCTCTTGGGGAACTTTGGGACTACGGCGTGCCATCCTACACCGATAAACTCATCTTT,CALGELWDYGVPSYTDKLIF